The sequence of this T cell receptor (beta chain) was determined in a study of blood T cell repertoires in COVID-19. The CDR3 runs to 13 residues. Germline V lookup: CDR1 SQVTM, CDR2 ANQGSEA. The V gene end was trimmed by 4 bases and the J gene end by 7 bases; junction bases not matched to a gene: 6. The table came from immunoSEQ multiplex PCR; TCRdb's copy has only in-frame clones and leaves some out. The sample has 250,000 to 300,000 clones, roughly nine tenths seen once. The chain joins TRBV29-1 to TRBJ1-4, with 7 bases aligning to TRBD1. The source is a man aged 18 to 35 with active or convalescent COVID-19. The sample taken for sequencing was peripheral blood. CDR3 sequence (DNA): TGCAGCGTTGGACAGGGCAAGGGTGAAAAACTGTTTTTT. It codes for CSVGQGKGEKLFF. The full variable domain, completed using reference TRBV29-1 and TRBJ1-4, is SAVISQKPSRDICQRGTSLTIQCQVDSQVTMMFWYRQQPGQSLTLIATANQGSEATYESGFVIDKFPISRPNLTFSTLTVSNMSPEDSSIYLCSVGQGKGEKLFFGSGTQLSVL.